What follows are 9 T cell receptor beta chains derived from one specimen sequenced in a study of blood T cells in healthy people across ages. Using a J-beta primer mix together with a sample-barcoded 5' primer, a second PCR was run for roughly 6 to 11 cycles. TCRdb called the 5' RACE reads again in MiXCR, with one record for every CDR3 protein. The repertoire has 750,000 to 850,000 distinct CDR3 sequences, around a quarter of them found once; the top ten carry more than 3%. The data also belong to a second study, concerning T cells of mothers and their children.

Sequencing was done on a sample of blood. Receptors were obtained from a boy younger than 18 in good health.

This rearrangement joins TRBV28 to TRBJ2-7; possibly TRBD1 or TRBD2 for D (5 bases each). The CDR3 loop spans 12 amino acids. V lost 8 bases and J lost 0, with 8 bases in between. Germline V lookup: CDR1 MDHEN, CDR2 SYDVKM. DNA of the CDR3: TGTGCCAGCGCCGGGGCCTCCTACGAGCAGTACTTC. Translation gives CASAGASYEQYF. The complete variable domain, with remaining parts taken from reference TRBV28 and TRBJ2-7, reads DVKVTQSSRYLVKRTGEKVFLECVQDMDHENMFWYRQDPGLGLRLIYFSYDVKMKEKGDIPEGYSVSREKKERFSLILESASTNQTSMYLCASAGASYEQYFGPGTRLTVT.

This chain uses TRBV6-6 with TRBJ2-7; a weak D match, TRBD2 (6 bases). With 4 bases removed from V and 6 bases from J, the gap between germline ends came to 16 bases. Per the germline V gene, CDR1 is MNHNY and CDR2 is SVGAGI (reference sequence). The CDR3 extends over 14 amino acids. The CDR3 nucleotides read TGTGCCAGCAGTTTCGACCCGCGGGGCTCCGAGCAGTACTTC. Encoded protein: CASSFDPRGSEQYF.

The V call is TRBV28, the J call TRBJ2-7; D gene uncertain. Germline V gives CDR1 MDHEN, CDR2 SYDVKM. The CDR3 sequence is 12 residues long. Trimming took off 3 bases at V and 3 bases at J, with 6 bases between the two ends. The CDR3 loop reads CASSFGVYEQYF. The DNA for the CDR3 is TGTGCCAGCAGTTTTGGGGTCTACGAGCAGTACTTC.

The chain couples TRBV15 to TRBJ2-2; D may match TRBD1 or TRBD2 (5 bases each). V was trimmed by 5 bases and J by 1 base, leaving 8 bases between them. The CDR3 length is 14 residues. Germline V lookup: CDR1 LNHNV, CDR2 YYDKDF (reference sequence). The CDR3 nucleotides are TGTGCCACCAGCGGGGGTGTGAACACCGGGGAGCTGTTTTTT. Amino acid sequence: CATSGGVNTGELFF.

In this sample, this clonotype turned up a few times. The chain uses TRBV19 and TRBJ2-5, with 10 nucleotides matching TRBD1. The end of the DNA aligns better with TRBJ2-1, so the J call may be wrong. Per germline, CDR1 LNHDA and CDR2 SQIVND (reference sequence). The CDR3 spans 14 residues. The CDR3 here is CASSGRTGGNEQFF. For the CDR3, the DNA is TGTGCCAGTAGTGGGCGGACAGGGGGCAATGAGCAGTTCTTC.

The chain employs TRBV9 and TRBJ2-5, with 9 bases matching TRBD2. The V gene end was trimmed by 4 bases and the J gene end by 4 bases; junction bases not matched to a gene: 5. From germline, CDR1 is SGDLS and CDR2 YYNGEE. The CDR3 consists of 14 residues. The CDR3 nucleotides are TGTGCCAGCAGCACCGGGACTAGCACAGAGACCCAGTACTTC. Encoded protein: CASSTGTSTETQYF.

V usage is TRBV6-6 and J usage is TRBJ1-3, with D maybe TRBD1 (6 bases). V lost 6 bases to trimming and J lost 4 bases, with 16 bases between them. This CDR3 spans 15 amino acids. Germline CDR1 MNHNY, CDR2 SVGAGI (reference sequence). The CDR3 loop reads CASSLNRDTGNTIYF. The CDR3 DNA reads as TGTGCCAGCAGCTTAAACAGGGACACAGGAAACACCATATATTTT.

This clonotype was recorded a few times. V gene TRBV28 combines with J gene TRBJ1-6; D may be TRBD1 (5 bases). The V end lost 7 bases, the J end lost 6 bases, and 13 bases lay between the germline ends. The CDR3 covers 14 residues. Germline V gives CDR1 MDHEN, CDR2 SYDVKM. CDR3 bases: TGTGCCAGCACGGGTCGGGGGAGTAATTCACCCCTCCACTTT. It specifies CASTGRGSNSPLHF.

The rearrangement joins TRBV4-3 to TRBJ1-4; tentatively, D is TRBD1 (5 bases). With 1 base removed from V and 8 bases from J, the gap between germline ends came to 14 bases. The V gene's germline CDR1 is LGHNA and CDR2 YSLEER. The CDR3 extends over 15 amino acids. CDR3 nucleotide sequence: TGCGCCAGCAGCCAAGCAGGGATAGTGGAGGAAAAACTGTTTTTT. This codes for CASSQAGIVEEKLFF.